This T cell receptor (beta chain) stems from a study of T cell responses to AZD1222 COVID-19 vaccine. Repertoires were generated with immunoSEQ multiplex PCR, while TCRdb's copy carries only in-frame clones and drops some. The sample consists of about 100,000 clones, just under 90% of them appearing once. Whole-study results and caveats: A mostly white British donor set with more females was recruited, and clonal diversity was possibly underestimated. Seropositive AZD1222 recipients at baseline numbered only five to seven. The peak T cell response came first, and repertoires were sampled only after it.

This clone was detected once. The target antigen is unknown. V lost 3 bases and J lost 0, with 14 bases in between. This CDR3 has 17 amino acids. CDR1 and CDR2 (germline): MNHNS, SASEGT. This chain uses TRBV6-1 with TRBJ2-2; tentative D call: TRBD1 (5 bases). The sequence was obtained from an adult in good health. The material was peripheral blood, obtained on day 0 of AZD1222 vaccination. The CDR3 is CASSDPPGPANTGELFF. CDR3 coding DNA: TGTGCCAGCAGTGATCCACCAGGGCCCGCGAACACCGGGGAGCTGTTTTTT.